This entry lists 26 T cell receptor beta chains sequenced from one sample in a study of response to subunit inactivated influenza vaccine. Via MiXCR, TCRdb re-called the RT-PCR reads, giving one row per CDR3 protein. The data show 650,000 to 800,000 distinct CDR3 sequences, more than 11% seen once. Sequences were derived from PBMCs from blood, sampled roughly 15 days before vaccination. These receptors came from a man in his fifties or sixties who received an inactivated influenza vaccine.

The CDR3 region is CAISESQGAGEAFF. DNA of the CDR3: TGTGCCATCAGTGAGTCGCAGGGGGCTGGAGAAGCTTTCTTT. The chain employs TRBV10-3 and TRBJ1-1; 8 bases map to TRBD1. Germline loops: CDR1 ENHRY, CDR2 SYGVKD. V was pared by 0 bases and J by 8 bases, with 5 bases of the junction left unmatched. The CDR3 runs 14 residues.

The rearrangement joins TRBV28 to TRBJ2-1; the D is unclear. The CDR3 has 15 amino acids. CDR1 and CDR2 (germline): MDHEN, SYDVKM. Trimming left V 8 bases short and J 1 base short, with 15 bases between. CDR3 region: CASRSTEFSYNEQFF. The DNA for the CDR3 is TGTGCCAGCCGAAGCACGGAATTTTCCTACAATGAGCAGTTCTTC.

The chain has TRBV7-2 and TRBJ2-1; weak D call: TRBD2 (6 bases). The CDR3 is made up of 14 amino acids. In germline, CDR1 is SGHTA, CDR2 FQGNSA. Trimming left V 1 base short and J 8 bases short, with 12 bases between. Here the CDR3 reads CASSLGGVFDEQFF. CDR3 sequence (DNA): TGTGCCAGCAGCTTAGGGGGGGTATTCGATGAGCAGTTCTTC.

This clonotype was counted once. J is TRBJ2-7 and V is TRBV29-1; TRBD1 aligns across 8 bases. Per the germline V gene, CDR1 is SQVTM and CDR2 is ANQGSEA. The CDR3 has 13 residues. The CDR3 nucleotides are TGCAGTTTTACCGGGACAGGAGTTTTCGAGCAGTACTTC. Translation gives CSFTGTGVFEQYF.

The chain joins TRBV2 to TRBJ2-2, with 11 positions matching TRBD2. Germline CDR1 is SNHLY and CDR2 is FYNNEI. After removal of 8 bases from V and 3 bases from J, the junction contained 2 bases not matched to a gene. The CDR3 totals 14 residues. In DNA form, the CDR3 reads TGTGCCAGCGGGACTAGCGGACACACCGGGGAGCTGTTTTTT. Its protein is CASGTSGHTGELFF.

The chain is built from TRBV6-1 and TRBJ2-3; 7 nucleotides align to TRBD1. The CDR3 sequence is 14 residues long. The germline CDR1 and CDR2 sequences are MNHNS and SASEGT. The J segment lost 4 bases and the V segment lost 6 bases, leaving 7 bases of the junction unmatched. The CDR3 is CASSRTGDSDTQYF. The CDR3 nucleotides read TGTGCCAGCAGCCGAACAGGGGATTCAGATACGCAGTATTTT.

The sample holds many counts of this clonotype. The chain employs TRBV27 and TRBJ2-3; unclear D gene. The CDR3 is made up of 14 amino acids. Germline CDR1 and CDR2: MNHEY and SMNVEV (reference sequence). V lost 6 bases and J lost 3, with 13 bases in between. CDR3 DNA sequence: TGTGCCAGCAGAAAGACAAGACGGACAGATACGCAGTATTTT. Protein product: CASRKTRRTDTQYF.

This clonotype was found a few times. V is TRBV4-1 and J is TRBJ2-6; D is undetermined. The V end was cut by 1 base, the J end by 0 bases, with 4 bases between. The CDR3 sequence is 15 residues long. Looked up from germline, CDR1 is MGHRA and CDR2 is YSYEKL. The CDR3 DNA reads as TGCGCCAGCAGCCAAGCGCCCTCTGGGGCCAACGTCCTGACTTTC. Amino acid sequence: CASSQAPSGANVLTF.

A few counts support this clonotype. This chain links TRBV7-2 with TRBJ2-7; TRBD2 agrees at 9 bases. The CDR3 has 16 amino acids. V was clipped by 0 bases and J by 4 bases; unmatched bases: 7. Per the germline V gene, CDR1 is SGHTA and CDR2 is FQGNSA. CDR3 bases: TGTGCCAGCAGCTTAGCCGTGACTAGCGGAACGTACGAGCAGTACTTC. It translates to CASSLAVTSGTYEQYF. The full variable domain, rest sourced from reference TRBV7-2 and TRBJ2-7, is GAGVSQSPSNKVTEKGKDVELRCDPISGHTALYWYRQSLGQGLEFLIYFQGNSAPDKSGLPSDRFSAERTGGSVSTLTIQRTQQEDSAVYLCASSLAVTSGTYEQYFGPGTRLTVT.

This clonotype came up a few times. The CDR3 sequence is CASSADPPLAYNEQFF. CDR3 coding DNA: TGTGCCAGCAGCGCAGACCCCCCGCTAGCGTACAATGAGCAGTTCTTC. The gene calls are TRBV7-2 and TRBJ2-1, with D perhaps matching TRBD2 (6 bases). Trimming stripped 5 bases from V and 4 bases from J, with 18 bases between. The V gene's germline CDR1 is SGHTA and CDR2 FQGNSA. This CDR3 is 16 amino acids long.

This clonotype turned up a few times. The CDR3 here is CASRGTSRDTQYF. The CDR3 DNA reads as TGTGCCAGCAGGGGGACTAGCCGGGATACGCAGTATTTT. The chain carries TRBV27 and TRBJ2-3, with TRBD2 matching 9 bases. The CDR3 is 13 amino acids. Germline loops: CDR1 MNHEY, CDR2 SMNVEV (reference sequence). Trimming took 6 bases from V and 6 from J; bases not matched to a gene: 4.

There are many counts of this clonotype. This sequence joins TRBV15 and TRBJ2-7; D perhaps matches TRBD2 (5 bases). Deletions cut 5 bases from V and 5 bases from J, with 19 bases between. Germline V CDR1 and CDR2: LNHNV, YYDKDF (reference sequence). CDR3 size: 15 residues. CDR3 residues: CATSPHYRGNHEQYF. Written as DNA, the CDR3 is TGTGCCACCAGCCCCCATTATCGGGGAAACCACGAGCAGTACTTC.

The chain links TRBV24-1 to TRBJ1-2; tentative D call: TRBD1 (6 bases). The V gene's germline CDR1 is KGHDR and CDR2 SFDVKD. The CDR3 runs 12 residues. V was clipped by 6 bases and J by 8 bases, with 12 bases between them. Written as DNA, the CDR3 is TGTGCCACCAGTAGAGGGGGTCGCGGCTACACCTTC. This gives the protein CATSRGGRGYTF.

The gene calls are TRBV7-8 and TRBJ1-5, with a possible D match to TRBD1 (5 bases). The CDR3 totals 17 residues. CDR1 SGHVS and CDR2 FQNEAQ come from the germline V gene. Trimming left V 5 bases short and J 7 bases short, with 24 bases between. As DNA, the CDR3 is TGTGCCAGCAGCCCCCTCCCGGGCGGAGGGGATGGCCAGCCCCAGCATTTT. Translated: CASSPLPGGGDGQPQHF.

The rearrangement joins TRBV18 to TRBJ2-7; 8 bases are a match to TRBD2. Losses at the gene ends were 3 bases for V and 2 bases for J; bases not matched to a gene: 6. Germline-derived CDR1 and CDR2 are KGHSH and LQKENI. This CDR3 contains 15 residues. CDR3 bases: TGTGCCAGCTCACCCAAGCGGGAGAGCACCTACGAGCAGTACTTC. It is translated as CASSPKRESTYEQYF.

The V gene is TRBV20-1, the J gene TRBJ2-5; the D call may be TRBD1 or TRBD2 (5 bases each). Trimming shortened V by 5 bases and J by 4 bases, and 20 bases separated the two germline ends. The germline V gene encodes CDR1 DFQATT and CDR2 SNEGSKA (reference sequence). CDR3 length equals 15 residues. In DNA, the CDR3 is TGCAGTGCTCCCCTCCCGGGGCAAACCGTAGAGACCCAGTACTTC. Its translation is CSAPLPGQTVETQYF.

The rearrangement uses TRBV11-2 and TRBJ1-6; TRBD1 is a possible D gene (5 bases). Trimming removed 0 bases from V and 7 bases from J, with 16 bases in between. The CDR3 has 17 residues. Germline V gene sequence: CDR1 SGHAT, CDR2 FQNNGV. The CDR3 here is CASSLEWAGGPNSPLHF. CDR3 DNA: TGTGCCAGCAGCTTAGAGTGGGCCGGGGGTCCCAATTCACCCCTCCACTTT.

This clonotype has only a few counts. J is TRBJ2-2 and V is TRBV11-2; D remains unclear. The germline V gene has CDR1 SGHAT and CDR2 FQNNGV. There are 14 residues in the CDR3. Deletions cut 0 bases from V and 8 bases from J, with 10 bases between. CDR3: CASSLERASGELFF. The CDR3 DNA follows: TGTGCCAGCAGCTTAGAAAGGGCGTCTGGGGAGCTGTTTTTT.

V usage is TRBV6-5 and J usage is TRBJ2-7, with a weak D call TRBD1 (5 bases). V was shortened by 1 base and J by 1 base, with 14 bases between the two germline ends. The CDR3 has 16 amino acids. Germline V gene data show CDR1 as MNHEY and CDR2 as SVGAGI. CDR3 loop: CASSYFITGSSYEQYF. CDR3 coding DNA: TGTGCCAGCAGTTACTTTATTACAGGCAGTTCCTACGAGCAGTACTTC.

V and J are TRBV18 and TRBJ1-2; D is unresolved. The CDR3 runs to 13 residues. V lost 0 bases, J lost 7 bases, and 9 bases lay in between. Germline V gives CDR1 KGHSH, CDR2 LQKENI. CDR3 region: CASSPPAAAGYTF. The CDR3 DNA sequence: TGTGCCAGCTCACCACCGGCAGCTGCTGGCTACACCTTC.

This clonotype was picked up a small number of times. The rearrangement joins TRBV7-2 to TRBJ2-1; 8 bases line up with TRBD2. Per germline, CDR1 SGHTA and CDR2 FQGNSA. V lost 5 bases and J lost 15; bases outside the gene matches: 12. The CDR3 totals 13 residues. The CDR3 nucleotides are TGTGCCAGCAGCAGCTCAGACTTCCGGGGGGGGTTCTTC. Its protein is CASSSSDFRGGFF.

This sequence joins TRBV5-1 and TRBJ2-5; TRBD1 aligns across 8 bases. The CDR3 spans 16 residues. Germline loops: CDR1 SGHRS, CDR2 YFSETQ. J was trimmed by 4 bases and V by 0 bases; bases with no gene match: 8. The CDR3 DNA sequence: TGCGCCAGCAGCTTGGAGGGACAGGTTTTGCGAGAGACCCAGTACTTC. Protein product: CASSLEGQVLRETQYF. Full variable domain (missing parts from reference TRBV5-1 and TRBJ2-5): KAGVTQTPRYLIKTRGQQVTLSCSPISGHRSVSWYQQTPGQGLQFLFEYFSETQRNKGNFPGRFSGRQFSNSRSEMNVSTLELGDSALYLCASSLEGQVLRETQYFGPGTRLLVL.

This clonotype was observed a handful of times. The genes are TRBV28 and TRBJ1-4, with no clear D. The CDR3 contains 14 residues. Germline V gene sequence: CDR1 MDHEN, CDR2 SYDVKM. The ends were cut back, 6 bases at V and 6 bases at J, with 14 bases in the middle. The CDR3, as DNA: TGTGCCAGCAGCGCCACCGGGTGGGATGAAAAACTGTTTTTT. It codes for CASSATGWDEKLFF. The full variable domain, completed using reference TRBV28 and TRBJ1-4, is DVKVTQSSRYLVKRTGEKVFLECVQDMDHENMFWYRQDPGLGLRLIYFSYDVKMKEKGDIPEGYSVSREKKERFSLILESASTNQTSMYLCASSATGWDEKLFFGSGTQLSVL.

The rearrangement joins TRBV2 to TRBJ1-1; 8 nucleotides line up with TRBD1. CDR1 is SNHLY and CDR2 is FYNNEI in the germline V gene. V shed 6 bases, J shed 4 bases, and the junction held 16 bases outside the gene matches. This CDR3 is 17 amino acids long. The CDR3 is CASRGRQGLGGGTEAFF. Here the CDR3 DNA reads TGTGCCAGCAGGGGACGACAGGGGCTAGGAGGGGGCACTGAAGCTTTCTTT.

The rearrangement joins TRBV13 to TRBJ2-3; no reliable D call. Germline CDR1 is PRHDT and CDR2 is FYEKMQ (reference sequence). V lost 1 base and J lost 6, with 8 bases in between. The CDR3 spans 13 residues. This CDR3 reads CASSLESEDTQYF. In DNA form, the CDR3 reads TGTGCCAGCAGCTTAGAGTCTGAGGATACGCAGTATTTT.

This clonotype showed up just a few times. The chain couples TRBV5-1 to TRBJ1-1; TRBD1 matches 9 bases. Germline CDR1 is SGHRS and CDR2 is YFSETQ. This CDR3 is built from 17 residues. The V gene end was trimmed by 1 base and the J gene end by 3 bases; junction bases not matched to a gene: 10. The CDR3 here is CASSLLGQGSFDTEAFF. The CDR3, as DNA: TGCGCCAGCAGCTTGCTAGGACAGGGGTCTTTCGACACTGAAGCTTTCTTT.